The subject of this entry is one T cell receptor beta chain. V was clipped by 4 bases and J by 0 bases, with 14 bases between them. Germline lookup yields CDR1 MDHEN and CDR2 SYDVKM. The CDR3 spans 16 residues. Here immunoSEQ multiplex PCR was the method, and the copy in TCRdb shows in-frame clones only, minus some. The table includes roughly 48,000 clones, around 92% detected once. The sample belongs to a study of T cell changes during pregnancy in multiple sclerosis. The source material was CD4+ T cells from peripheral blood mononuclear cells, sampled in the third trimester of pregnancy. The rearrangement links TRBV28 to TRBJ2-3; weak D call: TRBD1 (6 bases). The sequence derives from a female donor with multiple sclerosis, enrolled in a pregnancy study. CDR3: CASSSRTGISTDTQYF. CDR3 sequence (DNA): TGTGCCAGCAGTTCCCGTACAGGGATAAGCACAGATACGCAGTATTTT. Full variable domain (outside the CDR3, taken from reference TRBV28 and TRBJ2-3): DVKVTQSSRYLVKRTGEKVFLECVQDMDHENMFWYRQDPGLGLRLIYFSYDVKMKEKGDIPEGYSVSREKKERFSLILESASTNQTSMYLCASSSRTGISTDTQYFGPGTRLTVL.